The text below deals with one TCR beta chain. This record comes from a study of cytomegalovirus exposure and HLA in healthy donors. PCR involved 60 Vbeta and 13 Jbeta primers. TCRdb's table, derived via immunoSEQ multiplex PCR, lists solely in-frame clones and lacks some. The sample includes tens of thousands of clones, about four fifths of them seen just once. The material sequenced was PBMCs. The receptor comes from a man younger than 35 in good health and CMV-seropositive.

CDR3 protein: CASSSLEGLHGYTF. CDR3 nucleotides: TGTGCCAGCAGCTCGCTGGAGGGACTTCATGGCTACACCTTC. This rearrangement joins TRBV11-3 to TRBJ1-2; a weak D match, TRBD1 (5 bases). Trimming removed 4 bases at V and 6 bases at J, with 15 bases between. The CDR3 sequence is 14 residues long. Germline-derived CDR1 and CDR2 are SGHNT and YENEEA.